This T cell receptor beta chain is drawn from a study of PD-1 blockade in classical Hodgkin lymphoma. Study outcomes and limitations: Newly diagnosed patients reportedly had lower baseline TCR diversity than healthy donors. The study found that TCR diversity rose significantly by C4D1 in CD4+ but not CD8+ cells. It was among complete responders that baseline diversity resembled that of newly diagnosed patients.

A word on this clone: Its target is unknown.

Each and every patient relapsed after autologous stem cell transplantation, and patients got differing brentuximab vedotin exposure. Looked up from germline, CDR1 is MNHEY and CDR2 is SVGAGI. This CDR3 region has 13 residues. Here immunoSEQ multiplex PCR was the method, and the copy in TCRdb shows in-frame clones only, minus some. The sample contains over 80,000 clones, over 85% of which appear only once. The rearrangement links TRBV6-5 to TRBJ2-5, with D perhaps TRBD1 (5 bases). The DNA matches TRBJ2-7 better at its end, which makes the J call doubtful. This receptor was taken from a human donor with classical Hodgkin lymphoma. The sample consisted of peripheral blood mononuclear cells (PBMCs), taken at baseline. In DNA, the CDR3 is TGTGCCAGCAGCCAGGGAATCGGCTACGAGCAGTACTTC. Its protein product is CASSQGIGYEQYF.